Below, one TCR beta chain is given with its context. Its antigen is currently unknown. The source of the sample is a study of beta chain features in type 1 diabetes. Study-level background: The number of sorted cells examined across all samples was around 110 million. Findings and limits, study-wide: All four CD4+ subsets of Type 1 diabetes patients contained TCRB CDR3s that were moderately but significantly shorter. In comparison with healthy donors, patients had naive, central memory and Treg TCRB repertoires that appeared more similar. PCR might favor shorter templates, equally in patients and controls. An over-representation of cells with high TCR expression could result from cDNA sequencing.

Isolated RNA was reverse transcribed in full, so expressed TCRB transcripts were sequenced. The repertoire was sequenced with immunoSEQ multiplex PCR; TCRdb's copy has only in-frame clones and lacks some. The sample shows 600,000 or so clones, roughly an eighth of them seen only once. This TCR derives from a man aged 18 to 29 with type 1 diabetes. The sequenced sample was naive CD4+ T cells from blood.

The CDR3 DNA reads TGTGCCAGCAGTTCTCCGACAGGGGTGGGGGAGACCCAGTACTTC. Encoded protein: CASSSPTGVGETQYF. The chain has TRBV27 and TRBJ2-5, with 8 bases identical to TRBD1. The V gene's germline CDR1 is MNHEY and CDR2 SMNVEV (reference sequence). This CDR3 is built from 15 residues. Losses at the gene ends were 4 bases for V and 5 bases for J; bases not matched to a gene: 9.